These 9 T cell receptor beta chains were all obtained from the same sample, sequenced in a study of post-analysis software for immune sequencing data. Findings and caveats of the study: Patients showed TRBV5-6, TRBV5-1 and TRBV20-1 among roughly 5 TRBV segments more frequent than in controls.

Built from TCR beta cDNA, the libraries had unique molecular identifiers in them. One entry per CDR3 protein results from TCRdb running MiXCR on the PCR reads. The repertoire consists of 650,000 to 850,000 distinct CDR3 sequences, with approximately 50% occurring once and the leading ten covering over 4%. No antigens are known for them. The sample consisted of blood. All receptors come from a girl aged 10 to 17 with multiple sclerosis.

V usage is TRBV7-6 and J usage is TRBJ2-5; the D gene is possibly TRBD2 (6 bases). CDR3 length equals 14 residues. Per the germline V gene, CDR1 is SGHVS and CDR2 is FNYEAQ. The V end lost 5 bases, the J end lost 11 bases, and 21 bases lay between the germline ends. CDR3 nucleotide sequence: TGTGCCAGCAGCCCCCTGGCGGGAAGGGGAGAGCAGTACTTC. This sequence encodes CASSPLAGRGEQYF.

The chain recombines TRBV29-1 with TRBJ2-4, with TRBD2 identical over 8 bases. CDR1 is SQVTM and CDR2 is ANQGSEA in the germline V gene. The CDR3 consists of 17 residues. V was clipped by 4 bases and J by 1 base; unmatched bases: 12. The CDR3 loop is CSVGLAGGTRAKNIQYF. For the CDR3, the DNA is TGCAGCGTTGGGCTGGCGGGAGGAACTAGGGCCAAAAACATTCAGTACTTC.

V is TRBV6-4 and J is TRBJ2-3; no reliable D call. The germline V and J ends were trimmed by 3 bases and 0 bases, with 7 bases remaining between them. Germline CDR1 and CDR2: MRHNA and SNTAGT. This CDR3 has 14 residues. CDR3 coding DNA: TGTGCCAGCAGTGAGGGGTCTAGCACAGATACGCAGTATTTT. Translated, it gives CASSEGSSTDTQYF.

As concerns this clonotype: At one of its ends the junction is not consistent with the germline gene, which may arise from a read error. V gene TRBV7-8 combines with J gene TRBJ2-5; TRBD2 aligns across 12 bases. The CDR3 has 17 residues. Germline CDR1 is SGHVS and CDR2 is FQNEAQ. The CDR3 here is CASSLGLRTSGDETQYF. The CDR3 DNA reads as TGTGCCAGCAGCTTAGGTCTTCGGACTAGCGGGGATGAGACCCAGTACTTT. Full variable domain (remainder filled in from reference TRBV7-8 and TRBJ2-5): GAGVSQSPRYKVAKRGQDVALRCDPISGHVSLFWYQQALGQGPEFLTYFQNEAQLDKSGLPSDRFFAERPEGSVSTLKIQRTQQEDSAVYLCASSLGLRTSGDETQYFGPGTRLLVL.

The CDR3 sequence: CASSSRVGAFGKNIQYF. CDR3 nucleotides: TGTGCCAGCAGTTCACGGGTAGGGGCCTTCGGCAAAAACATTCAGTACTTC. The V gene is TRBV6-5, the J gene TRBJ2-5; a weak D match, TRBD1 (5 bases). The J call may be wrong; the DNA end is better matched by TRBJ2-4. CDR1 and CDR2 (germline): MNHEY, SVGAGI. CDR3 length equals 17 residues.

The chain recombines TRBV12-3 or TRBV12-4 with TRBJ1-2; D is uncertain. With 5 bases removed from V and 4 bases from J, the gap between germline ends came to 11 bases. CDR3 length: 13 amino acids. Written as DNA, the CDR3 is TGTGCCAGCAGTCCCCCGGAGCTCTATGGCTACACCTTC. Residues: CASSPPELYGYTF.

V is TRBV7-6 and J is TRBJ1-2, with a possible D match to TRBD1 (5 bases). CDR3 length: 13 amino acids. The germline V gene encodes CDR1 SGHVS and CDR2 FNYEAQ. V lost 3 bases and J 8 bases, leaving 13 bases between the germline ends. This CDR3 reads CASSLDTLGGYTF. For the CDR3, the DNA is TGTGCCAGCAGCTTGGACACCTTAGGAGGCTACACCTTC.

V is TRBV10-3 and J is TRBJ1-5; 10 bases line up with TRBD1. V shed 5 bases and J 4 bases; nucleotides not matched to a gene: 11. The CDR3 consists of 17 residues. The germline V gene encodes CDR1 ENHRY and CDR2 SYGVKD. The CDR3 reads CAISSLNRDRGNQPQHF. The CDR3 nucleotides read TGTGCCATCAGTTCCTTAAACCGGGACAGGGGTAATCAGCCCCAGCATTTT.

The gene calls are TRBV4-1 and TRBJ1-2, with 7 bases aligning to TRBD1. Germline V gives CDR1 MGHRA, CDR2 YSYEKL. The CDR3 length is 16 residues. V was clipped by 3 bases and J by 8 bases; unmatched bases: 15. The CDR3 reads CASSQAGQETFRGYTF. CDR3 bases: TGCGCCAGCAGCCAGGCTGGACAGGAGACCTTCAGGGGCTACACCTTC.